Below are 24 T cell receptor beta chains sequenced from a single sample in a study of cytomegalovirus exposure and HLA in healthy donors. The PCR was carried out with 60 Vbeta primers and 13 Jbeta primers. Data came from immunoSEQ multiplex PCR; TCRdb stores just in-frame clones and leaves some out. The data show 150,000 to 200,000 clones, roughly four fifths seen once. The sequenced sample consisted of PBMCs. Every receptor here comes from a woman in her fifties or sixties in good health and CMV-seronegative.

The chain carries TRBV6-5 and TRBJ1-2; maybe TRBD1 (5 bases). CDR3 length: 14 amino acids. V was cut by 4 bases and J by 5 bases, with 14 bases left in between. The germline V gene encodes CDR1 MNHEY and CDR2 SVGAGI. CDR3 nucleotides: TGTGCCAGCAGTTTACGGACCGGGGGGTATGGCTACACCTTC. Protein sequence: CASSLRTGGYGYTF.

V usage is TRBV28 and J usage is TRBJ1-5; TRBD1 might be the D (5 bases). The CDR3 sequence is 14 residues long. Trimming took 5 bases from V and 4 from J, leaving 12 bases between them. Germline assignment: CDR1 MDHEN and CDR2 SYDVKM. The CDR3 region has the DNA TGTGCCAGCAGTCACCGGAAGGGGAATCAGCCCCAGCATTTT. The encoded protein is CASSHRKGNQPQHF.

The V gene is TRBV7-2, the J gene TRBJ2-2; TRBD1 matches at 9 bases. V lost 4 bases and J lost 6; bases outside the gene matches: 6. Germline V gene sequence: CDR1 SGHTA, CDR2 FQGNSA. The CDR3 is 15 amino acids. CDR3 DNA sequence: TGTGCCAGCAGCTCTACAGGGGGCGCCGCCGGGGAGCTGTTTTTT. Translating gives CASSSTGGAAGELFF.

The gene calls are TRBV2 and TRBJ2-1; perhaps TRBD1 as D (6 bases). The germline gives CDR1 SNHLY, CDR2 FYNNEI. CDR3 length equals 14 residues. Trimming removed 7 bases at V and 0 bases at J, with 10 bases between. This CDR3 reads CASKGVTSYNEQFF. CDR3 nucleotides: TGTGCCAGCAAGGGGGTAACCTCCTACAATGAGCAGTTCTTC.

The chain uses TRBV5-1 and TRBJ2-3; 7 bases are shared with TRBD2. CDR1 is SGHRS, CDR2 YFSETQ, per germline. CDR3 length: 15 amino acids. The trim removed 6 bases at V and 2 bases at J, leaving 9 bases unmatched. The CDR3 loop is CASTVSGGNTDTQYF. CDR3 sequence (DNA): TGCGCCAGCACAGTATCGGGAGGTAACACAGATACGCAGTATTTT.

Only a few counts were recorded for this clone. V is TRBV21-1 and J is TRBJ1-2; TRBD1 reflects the table's D call only, with no check against the DNA. TRBV21-1 represents a pseudogene. The CDR3 length is 15 residues. The CDR3 region has the DNA TGTGCCAGCAGCAAAGGTCGGGACAGGGTGCATGGCTACACCTTC. Protein product: CASSKGRDRVHGYTF.

This clone showed up just once. The chain has TRBV6-6 and TRBJ2-7, with 10 bases lining up with TRBD1. The germline V gene has CDR1 MNHNY and CDR2 SVGAGI (reference sequence). The CDR3 runs 15 residues. V lost 5 bases and J lost 7; bases outside the gene matches: 11. CDR3 nucleotide sequence: TGTGCCAGCAGTAAACCCGGGACAGGGGCTCAGGAGCAGTACTTC. It is translated as CASSKPGTGAQEQYF.

V usage is TRBV10-3 and J usage is TRBJ2-3, with 7 positions matching TRBD2. J was trimmed by 2 bases and V by 8 bases; bases with no gene match: 7. CDR3 length: 14 residues. Germline lookup yields CDR1 ENHRY and CDR2 SYGVKD. The CDR3 bases are TGTGCCATCCAGACTAGCTCTTACACAGATACGCAGTATTTT. Translated: CAIQTSSYTDTQYF.

The J gene is TRBJ1-5, the V gene TRBV2, with 7 bases identical to TRBD1. Germline V CDR1 and CDR2: SNHLY, FYNNEI. The V gene end was trimmed by 5 bases and the J gene end by 3 bases; junction bases not matched to a gene: 7. This CDR3 spans 15 amino acids. The CDR3 reads CASSKQGLDNQPQHF. The DNA of the CDR3 is TGTGCCAGCAGTAAACAGGGGTTGGACAATCAGCCCCAGCATTTT.

This chain connects TRBV6-4 to TRBJ2-1; tentatively, D is TRBD2 (5 bases). In germline, CDR1 is MRHNA, CDR2 SNTAGT. The CDR3 has 13 residues. With 3 bases removed from V and 6 bases from J, the gap between germline ends came to 9 bases. Written as DNA, the CDR3 is TGTGCCAGCAGTGAGGCTAGCTTCAATGAGCAGTTCTTC. It encodes CASSEASFNEQFF.

The chain joins TRBV6-1 to TRBJ2-5; TRBD1 might be the D (5 bases). The germline V and J ends were trimmed by 7 bases and 4 bases, with 16 bases remaining between them. The germline gives CDR1 MNHNS, CDR2 SASEGT. The CDR3 extends over 14 amino acids. This CDR3 is CASIGARSSETQYF. CDR3 sequence (DNA): TGTGCCAGCATAGGGGCCCGAAGTTCAGAGACCCAGTACTTC.

The chain links TRBV2 to TRBJ2-3; 8 bases are shared with TRBD2. V shed 8 bases and J 4 bases; nucleotides not matched to a gene: 8. Germline V gene lookup returns CDR1 SNHLY and CDR2 FYNNEI. This CDR3 contains 14 residues. CDR3 sequence: CASRGLVASDTQYF. CDR3 sequence (DNA): TGTGCCAGCCGGGGACTAGTGGCCTCAGATACGCAGTATTTT.

This rearrangement joins TRBV7-9 to TRBJ2-3, with 8 bases that match TRBD2. The germline V gene has CDR1 SEHNR and CDR2 FQNEAQ (reference sequence). J gave up 4 bases and V 5 bases, and 5 bases lay outside the gene matches. The CDR3 is 14 residues long. The CDR3 spells CASSTWRGADTQYF. CDR3 DNA: TGTGCCAGCAGCACGTGGCGGGGGGCAGATACGCAGTATTTT.

The chain joins TRBV7-2 to TRBJ2-7; D is unclear. Germline V gene sequence: CDR1 SGHTA, CDR2 FQGNSA. V lost 3 bases to trimming and J lost 6 bases, with 12 bases between them. This CDR3 has 13 residues. The CDR3 DNA reads TGTGCCAGCAGCTTCCCCCGTTCGAGCGAGCAGTACTTC. It translates to CASSFPRSSEQYF.

V is TRBV9 and J is TRBJ2-5; 10 bases are a match to TRBD2. CDR1 SGDLS and CDR2 YYNGEE come from the germline V gene. V trimming: 4 bases; J trimming: 2 bases; junction bases outside the gene matches: 5. This CDR3 region has 15 residues. CDR3 amino acids: CASSWSSGRQETQYF. The CDR3 DNA reads TGTGCCAGCAGCTGGTCTAGCGGGAGACAAGAGACCCAGTACTTC. Drawing the rest from reference TRBV9 and TRBJ2-5, the complete variable domain is DSGVTQTPKHLITATGQRVTLRCSPRSGDLSVYWYQQSLDQGLQFLIQYYNGEERAKGNILERFSAQQFPDLHSELNLSSLELGDSALYFCASSWSSGRQETQYFGPGTRLLVL.

The chain has TRBV6-6 and TRBJ2-3; 8 nucleotides match TRBD2. Germline values: CDR1 MNHNY, CDR2 SVGAGI (reference sequence). Unmatched junction bases numbered 11, after V lost 6 bases and J lost 6 bases. CDR3 size: 15 residues. CDR3 in amino acids: CASRPSLAGSDTQYF. CDR3 in DNA: TGTGCCAGCAGACCTTCTCTAGCGGGTTCGGATACGCAGTATTTT.

The chain carries TRBV19 and TRBJ2-1; 10 bases fit TRBD2. Unmatched junction bases numbered 7, after V lost 5 bases and J lost 3 bases. This CDR3 comprises 16 residues. Germline V gene sequence: CDR1 LNHDA, CDR2 SQIVND (reference sequence). The chain's CDR3 is CASSGSGRQRYNEQFF. The CDR3 nucleotides read TGTGCCAGTAGTGGTAGCGGGAGGCAACGCTACAATGAGCAGTTCTTC. Combining the CDR3 with reference TRBV19 and TRBJ2-1 gives the whole variable domain DGGITQSPKYLFRKEGQNVTLSCEQNLNHDAMYWYRQDPGQGLRLIYYSQIVNDFQKGDIAEGYSVSREKKESFPLTVTSAQKNPTAFYLCASSGSGRQRYNEQFFGPGTRLTVL.

The table lists this clone with a few counts. The chain uses TRBV5-1 and TRBJ1-5; D unclear. Germline CDR1 reads SGHRS; CDR2 reads YFSETQ. The CDR3 contains 14 residues. Trimming shortened V by 0 bases and J by 1 base, and 5 bases separated the two germline ends. DNA of the CDR3: TGCGCCAGCAGCTTGGGGAGCAGCAATCAGCCCCAGCATTTT. Protein product: CASSLGSSNQPQHF.

The gene calls are TRBV13 and TRBJ2-7; 9 nucleotides agree with TRBD1. CDR3 length: 14 residues. Germline trimming cut 5 bases from V and 6 bases from J; bases unmatched to any gene: 8. Germline V gene sequence: CDR1 PRHDT, CDR2 FYEKMQ (reference sequence). The CDR3 sequence: CASSVRDRASEQYF. For the CDR3, the DNA is TGTGCCAGCAGCGTCCGGGACAGGGCTTCCGAGCAGTACTTC.

About this clone: Different DNA sequences within this sample yield the same CDR3. The chain is built from TRBV7-2 and TRBJ1-5; the match to TRBD1 covers 9 bases. The CDR3 is 14 residues long. Germline CDR1 and CDR2: SGHTA and FQGNSA. V was clipped by 4 bases and J by 7 bases; unmatched bases: 5. CDR3: CASSSDRGSQPQHF. CDR3 sequence (DNA): TGTGCCAGCAGCTCCGACAGGGGGAGCCAGCCCCAGCATTTT.

This clone showed up just a few times. The chain links TRBV28 to TRBJ2-3, with 10 bases identical to TRBD2. J gave up 7 bases and V 3 bases, and 7 bases lay outside the gene matches. The germline CDR1 and CDR2 sequences are MDHEN and SYDVKM. CDR3 length: 15 residues. CDR3 DNA: TGTGCCAGCAGTTTCGCTAGCGGGAGAGGGAATACGCAGTATTTT. The encoded protein is CASSFASGRGNTQYF.

The CDR3 loop reads CASSPGSYEQYF. CDR3 DNA: TGTGCCAGCAGCCCGGGGTCCTACGAGCAGTACTTC. The chain recombines TRBV7-2 with TRBJ2-7; TRBD2 might be the D (5 bases). The V gene's germline CDR1 is SGHTA and CDR2 FQGNSA. The CDR3 runs to 12 residues. V lost 5 bases, J lost 1 base, and 6 bases lay in between.

This chain connects TRBV9 to TRBJ1-5, with unresolved D. There are 13 residues in the CDR3. The V end lost 2 bases, the J end lost 3 bases, and 6 bases lay between the germline ends. Per germline, CDR1 SGDLS and CDR2 YYNGEE. CDR3 residues: CASSVGPNQPQHF. The CDR3 bases are TGTGCCAGCAGCGTCGGTCCCAATCAGCCCCAGCATTTT.

The chain couples TRBV27 to TRBJ2-3, with unresolved D. Germline CDR1 and CDR2: MNHEY and SMNVEV (reference sequence). The V and J ends lost 4 bases and 4 bases respectively, with 15 bases between them. CDR3 length equals 15 residues. CDR3 residues: CASSYTSLTADTQYF. As DNA, the CDR3 is TGTGCCAGCAGTTATACCTCCCTTACTGCAGATACGCAGTATTTT.